This T cell receptor beta chain comes out of a study of CD8 T cells in ankylosing spondylitis. The CDR3 covers 15 residues. V was clipped by 1 base and J by 6 bases, with 15 bases between them. CDR1 SEHNR and CDR2 FQNEAQ come from the germline V gene (reference sequence). Study results and limitations: There were earlier reports of some motif variants in reactive arthritis synovial fluid and blood. The study identified a TCR beta motif of several highly homologous variants that appeared characteristic of ankylosing spondylitis blood.

Generation of TCR beta libraries employed quantitative 5'-RACE incorporating molecular barcodes. TCRdb independently ran MiXCR on the 5' RACE reads; one entry per CDR3 protein. The sample holds about 33,000 distinct CDR3 sequences, about 11% seen once. There are a few counts of this clonotype. No antigen is known for it. This receptor was obtained from a male donor with ankylosing spondylitis. The specimen was synovial fluid, either unsorted or a sorted T cell fraction (not recorded which). V and J are TRBV7-9 and TRBJ1-2, with no clear D. The CDR3 spells CASSLEPGGENGYTF. Written as DNA, the CDR3 is TGTGCCAGCAGCTTAGAACCGGGAGGAGAGAATGGCTACACCTTC. The whole variable domain, filled in from reference TRBV7-9 and TRBJ1-2, reads DTGVSQNPRHKITKRGQNVTFRCDPISEHNRLYWYRQTLGQGPEFLTYFQNEAQLEKSRLLSDRFSAERPKGSFSTLEIQRTEQGDSAMYLCASSLEPGGENGYTFGSGTRLTVV.